The 8 T cell receptor beta chains below all came from one sample that was sequenced in a study of blood T cell repertoires in COVID-19 (dated by TCRdb to about 2020). Library generation was performed with the immunoSEQ multiplex PCR assay. TCRdb obtained this table from immuneACCESS and retained in-frame rearrangements with V and J assigned. These tables miss some clones; where compared with another copy, unresolved V genes account for less than half of the shortfall, and the remainder is unexplained. The sample records 100,000 to 150,000 clones, roughly 90% of which are singletons. More than 0.9% of the sample rests with the top ten. Material for sequencing was peripheral blood. The receptors stem from a woman of 80 years or more with acute or convalescent COVID-19.

The chain joins TRBV20-1 to TRBJ2-1, with no clear D. Germline CDR1 is DFQATT and CDR2 is SNEGSKA (reference sequence). CDR3 size: 10 residues. Trimming cost V 2 bases and J 12 bases, with 8 bases left between them. The chain's CDR3 is CSARPAGQFF. DNA of the CDR3: TGCAGTGCTAGACCCGCCGGGCAGTTCTTC.

This chain links TRBV18 with TRBJ1-3; unclear D gene. CDR3 length: 16 residues. CDR1 is KGHSH, CDR2 LQKENI, per germline. V shed 2 bases and J shed 0 bases, with 11 bases lying between them. CDR3 coding DNA: TGTGCCAGCTCACCAAACCCCCTGAGCTCTGGAAACACCATATATTTT. Amino acids: CASSPNPLSSGNTIYF. Together with reference TRBV18 and TRBJ1-3, the CDR3 gives the full variable domain: NAGVMQNPRHLVRRRGQEARLRCSPMKGHSHVYWYRQLPEEGLKFMVYLQKENIIDESGMPKERFSAEFPKEGPSILRIQQVVRGDSAAYFCASSPNPLSSGNTIYFGEGSWLTVV.

The chain carries TRBV12-3 or TRBV12-4 and TRBJ1-5; D not certain. The ends were cut back, 3 bases at V and 3 bases at J, with 6 bases in the middle. The CDR3 has 13 amino acids. CDR3 DNA sequence: TGTGCCAGCAGTTTGACACTCAATCAGCCCCAGCATTTT. Residues: CASSLTLNQPQHF.

The J gene is TRBJ1-4, the V gene TRBV27; D is unresolved. The germline CDR1 and CDR2 sequences are MNHEY and SMNVEV (reference sequence). The length of the CDR3 is 15 residues. Trimming stripped 2 bases from V and 0 bases from J, with 7 bases between. The CDR3 sequence is CASSLGTTTNEKLFF. CDR3 nucleotide sequence: TGTGCCAGCAGTTTAGGAACTACAACTAATGAAAAACTGTTTTTT.

This clone was observed once. At one of its ends the junction is not consistent with the germline gene, which may arise from a read error. The chain carries TRBV7-7 and TRBJ2-3; either TRBD1 or TRBD2 may fit D (6 bases each). This CDR3 spans 15 amino acids. Germline values: CDR1 SSHAT, CDR2 FNYEAQ (reference sequence). The CDR3 spells CASSRGLHSTDTQYF. The CDR3 nucleotides are TGTGCTAGCAGCAGGGGACTTCACAGCACAGATACGCAGTATTTT. Full variable domain (missing parts from reference TRBV7-7 and TRBJ2-3): GAGVSQSPRYKVTKRGQDVTLRCDPISSHATLYWYQQALGQGPEFLTYFNYEAQPDKSGLPSDRFSAERPEGSISTLTIQRTEQRDSAMYRCASSRGLHSTDTQYFGPGTRLTVL.

CDR3 DNA sequence: TGTGCCAGCAGCCAAGCGGGACAGGCCTATGGCTACACCTTC. Encoded protein: CASSQAGQAYGYTF. The genes are TRBV3-1 (or the pseudogene TRBV3-2) and TRBJ1-2, with 8 bases fitting TRBD1. The CDR3 loop spans 14 amino acids. V lost 1 base, J lost 4 bases, and 2 bases stayed unmatched. Germline V gene data show CDR1 as LGHDT and CDR2 as YNNKEL (reference sequence).

The chain recombines TRBV19 with TRBJ1-6; 7 positions agree with TRBD1. The junction had 1 base not matched to a gene; V was cut back by 4 bases and J by 4 bases. The CDR3 has 14 residues. Germline CDR1 and CDR2: LNHDA and SQIVND (reference sequence). CDR3 in DNA: TGTGCCAGTAGTAGGGGACAGTATAATTCACCCCTCCACTTT. Encoded protein: CASSRGQYNSPLHF. Combining the CDR3 with reference TRBV19 and TRBJ1-6 gives the whole variable domain DGGITQSPKYLFRKEGQNVTLSCEQNLNHDAMYWYRQDPGQGLRLIYYSQIVNDFQKGDIAEGYSVSREKKESFPLTVTSAQKNPTAFYLCASSRGQYNSPLHFGNGTRLTVT.

CDR3 loop: CASSLQGGDYNEQFF. The CDR3 coding sequence is TGTGCCAGCAGCTTACAGGGAGGGGACTACAATGAGCAGTTCTTC. The chain recombines TRBV5-6 with TRBJ2-1; perhaps TRBD2 as D (7 bases). Germline V lookup: CDR1 SGHDT, CDR2 YYEEEE. Deletions cut 2 bases from V and 3 bases from J, with 12 bases between. This CDR3 has 15 residues.